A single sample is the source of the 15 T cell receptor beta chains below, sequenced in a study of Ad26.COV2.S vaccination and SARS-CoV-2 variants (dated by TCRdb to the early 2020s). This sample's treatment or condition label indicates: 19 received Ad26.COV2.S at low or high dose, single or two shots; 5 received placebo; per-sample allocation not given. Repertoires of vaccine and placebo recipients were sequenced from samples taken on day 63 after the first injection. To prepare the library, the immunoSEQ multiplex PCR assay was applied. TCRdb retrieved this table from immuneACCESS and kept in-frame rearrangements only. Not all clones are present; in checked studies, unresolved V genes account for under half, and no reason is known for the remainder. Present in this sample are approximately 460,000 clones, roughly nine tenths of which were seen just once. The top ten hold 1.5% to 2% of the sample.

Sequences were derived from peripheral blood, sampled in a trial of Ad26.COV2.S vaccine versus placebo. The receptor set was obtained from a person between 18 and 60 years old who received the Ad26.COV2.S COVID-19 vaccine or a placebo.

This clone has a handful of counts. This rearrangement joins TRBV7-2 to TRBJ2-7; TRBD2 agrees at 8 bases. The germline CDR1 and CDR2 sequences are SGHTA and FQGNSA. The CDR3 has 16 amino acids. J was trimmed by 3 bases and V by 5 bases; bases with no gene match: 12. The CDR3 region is CASSPMAGTSGYEQYF. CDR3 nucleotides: TGTGCCAGCAGCCCTATGGCGGGTACTAGCGGCTACGAGCAGTACTTC.

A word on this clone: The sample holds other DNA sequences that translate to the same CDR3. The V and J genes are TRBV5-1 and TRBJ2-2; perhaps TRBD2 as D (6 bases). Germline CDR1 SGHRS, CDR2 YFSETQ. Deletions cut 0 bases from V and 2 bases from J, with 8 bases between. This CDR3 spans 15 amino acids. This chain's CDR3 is CASSLAGGNTGELFF. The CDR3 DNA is TGCGCCAGCAGCTTGGCCGGGGGTAACACCGGGGAGCTGTTTTTT.

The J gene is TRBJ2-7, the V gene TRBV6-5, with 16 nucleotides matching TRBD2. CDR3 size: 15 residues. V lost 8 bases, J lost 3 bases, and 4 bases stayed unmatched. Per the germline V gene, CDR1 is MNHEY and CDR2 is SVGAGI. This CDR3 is CASGTSGRAVYEQYF. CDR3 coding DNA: TGTGCCAGCGGGACTAGCGGGAGGGCCGTCTACGAGCAGTACTTC.

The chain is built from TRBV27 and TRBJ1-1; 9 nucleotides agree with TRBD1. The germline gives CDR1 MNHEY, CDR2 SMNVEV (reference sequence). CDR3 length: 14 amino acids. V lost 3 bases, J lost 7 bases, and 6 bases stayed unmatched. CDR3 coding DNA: TGTGCCAGCAGTTTCGGAACAGGGGGCTTTGAAGCTTTCTTT. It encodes CASSFGTGGFEAFF.

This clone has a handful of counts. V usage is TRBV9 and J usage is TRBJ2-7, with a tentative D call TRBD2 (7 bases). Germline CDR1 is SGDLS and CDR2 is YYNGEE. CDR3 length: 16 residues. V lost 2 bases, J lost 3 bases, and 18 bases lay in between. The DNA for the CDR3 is TGTGCCAGCAGCGTTGGACTAGGAAGGGGGATCTACGAGCAGTACTTC. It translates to CASSVGLGRGIYEQYF.

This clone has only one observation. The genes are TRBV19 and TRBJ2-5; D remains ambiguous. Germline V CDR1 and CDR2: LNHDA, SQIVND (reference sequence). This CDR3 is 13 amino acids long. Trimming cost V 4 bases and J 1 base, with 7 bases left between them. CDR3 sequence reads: CASSRATQETQYF. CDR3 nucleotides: TGTGCCAGTAGTAGAGCCACCCAAGAGACCCAGTACTTC.

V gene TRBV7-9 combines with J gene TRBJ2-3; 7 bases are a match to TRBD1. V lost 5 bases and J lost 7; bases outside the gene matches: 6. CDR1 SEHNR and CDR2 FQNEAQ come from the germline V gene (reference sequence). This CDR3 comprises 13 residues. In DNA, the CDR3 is TGTGCCAGCAGCGTAGGACAGGCCAATACGCAGTATTTT. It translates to CASSVGQANTQYF.

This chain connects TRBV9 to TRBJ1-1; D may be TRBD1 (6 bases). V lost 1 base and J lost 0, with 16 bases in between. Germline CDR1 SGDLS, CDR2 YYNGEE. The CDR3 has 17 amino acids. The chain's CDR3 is CASSVPRGSLVNTEAFF. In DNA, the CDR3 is TGTGCCAGCAGCGTACCGAGGGGGTCCCTCGTGAACACTGAAGCTTTCTTT.

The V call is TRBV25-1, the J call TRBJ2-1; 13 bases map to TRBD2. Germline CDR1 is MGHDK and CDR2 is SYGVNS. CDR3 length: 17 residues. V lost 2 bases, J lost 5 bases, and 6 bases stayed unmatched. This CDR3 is CASSEGATSGGHNEQFF. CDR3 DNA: TGTGCCAGCAGTGAAGGTGCGACTAGCGGGGGGCACAATGAGCAGTTCTTC.

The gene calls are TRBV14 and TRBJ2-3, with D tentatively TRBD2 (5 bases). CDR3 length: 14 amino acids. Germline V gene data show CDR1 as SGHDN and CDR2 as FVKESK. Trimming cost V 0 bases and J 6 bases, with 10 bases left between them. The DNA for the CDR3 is TGTGCCAGCAGCCAAGATCTACGGAGGGATACGCAGTATTTT. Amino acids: CASSQDLRRDTQYF.

CDR3 sequence (DNA): TGTGCCACCAGTGACCTAGACAGGGCCTTTGGCTACACCTTC. Residues: CATSDLDRAFGYTF. This rearrangement joins TRBV24-1 to TRBJ1-2, with 7 bases aligning to TRBD1. CDR1 and CDR2 (germline): KGHDR, SFDVKD. The CDR3 is made up of 14 amino acids. J lost 7 bases, V lost 4 bases, and 8 bases had no gene match.

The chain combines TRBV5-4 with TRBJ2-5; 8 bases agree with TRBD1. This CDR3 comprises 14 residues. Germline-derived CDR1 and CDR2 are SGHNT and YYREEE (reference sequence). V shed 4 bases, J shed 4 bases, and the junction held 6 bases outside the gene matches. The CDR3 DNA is TGTGCCAGCAGCCAACGGACAGGGTCAGAGACCCAGTACTTC. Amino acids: CASSQRTGSETQYF.

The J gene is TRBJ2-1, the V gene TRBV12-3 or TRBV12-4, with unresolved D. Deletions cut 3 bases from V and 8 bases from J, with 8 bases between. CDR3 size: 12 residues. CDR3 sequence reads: CASSFVRDEQFF. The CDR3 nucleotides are TGTGCCAGCAGTTTCGTCCGGGATGAGCAGTTCTTC.

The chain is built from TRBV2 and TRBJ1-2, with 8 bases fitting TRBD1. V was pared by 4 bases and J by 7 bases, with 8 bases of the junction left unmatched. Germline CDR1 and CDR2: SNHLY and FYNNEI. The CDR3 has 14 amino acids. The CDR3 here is CASSADRGSSGYTF. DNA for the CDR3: TGTGCCAGCAGTGCTGACAGGGGATCAAGTGGCTACACCTTC.

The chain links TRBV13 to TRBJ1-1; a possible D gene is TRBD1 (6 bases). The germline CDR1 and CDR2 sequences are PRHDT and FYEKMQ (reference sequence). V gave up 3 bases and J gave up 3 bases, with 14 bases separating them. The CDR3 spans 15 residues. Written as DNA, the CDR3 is TGTGCCAGCAGCTTCGGGCAGGGGCCAGACACTGAAGCTTTCTTT. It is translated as CASSFGQGPDTEAFF.